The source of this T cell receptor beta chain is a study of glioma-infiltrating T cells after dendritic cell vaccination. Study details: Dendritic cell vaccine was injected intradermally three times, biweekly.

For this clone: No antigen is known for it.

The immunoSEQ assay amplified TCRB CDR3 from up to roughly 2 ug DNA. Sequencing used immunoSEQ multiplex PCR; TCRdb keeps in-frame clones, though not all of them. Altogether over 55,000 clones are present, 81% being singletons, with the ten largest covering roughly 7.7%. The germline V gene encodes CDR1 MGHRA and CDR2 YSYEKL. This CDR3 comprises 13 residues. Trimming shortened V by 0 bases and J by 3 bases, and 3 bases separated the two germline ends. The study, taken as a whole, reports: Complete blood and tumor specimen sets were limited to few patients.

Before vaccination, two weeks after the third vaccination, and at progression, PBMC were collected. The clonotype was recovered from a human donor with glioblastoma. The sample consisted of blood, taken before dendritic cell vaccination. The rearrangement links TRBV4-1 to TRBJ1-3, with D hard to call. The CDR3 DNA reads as TGCGCCAGCAGCCAAGATCGTGGAAACACCATATATTTT. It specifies CASSQDRGNTIYF.